The 24 T cell receptor beta chains below were found in one sample sequenced in a study of Ad26.COV2.S vaccination and SARS-CoV-2 variants (dated by TCRdb to the early 2020s). The treatment or condition label on this specimen signifies: some 20 received Ad26.COV2.S at low or high dose, single or two shots; about 5 received placebo; per-sample allocation not given. For vaccine and placebo recipients, repertoires were sequenced using samples collected on day 63 after the first injection. The library was generated by the immunoSEQ multiplex PCR assay. Imported from immuneACCESS, the table was reduced by TCRdb to in-frame sequences with V and J called. These copies leave out some clones; in studies compared against another copy, an unresolved V gene accounts for under half, and the cause of the remainder is not known. In this sample the table shows 400,000 to 450,000 clones, 90% of which occur a single time. The ten top clones hold approximately 4.5% of the sample.

The sequenced sample was peripheral blood, obtained in a trial of Ad26.COV2.S vaccine versus placebo. The receptors derive from a person aged 18-65 years who received the Ad26.COV2.S COVID-19 vaccine or a placebo.

This clone was detected only a few times. The chain recombines TRBV2 with TRBJ2-1; possible D gene TRBD2, 6 bases. This CDR3 contains 16 residues. Trimming removed 6 bases at V and 4 bases at J, with 19 bases between. CDR1 SNHLY and CDR2 FYNNEI come from the germline V gene. As DNA, the CDR3 is TGTGCCAGCAGGGGTATGGAGGGCGGAGGGTACAATGAGCAGTTCTTC. Translated: CASRGMEGGGYNEQFF.

The V gene is TRBV18, the J gene TRBJ1-3; 10 bases are a match to TRBD1. Germline-derived CDR1 and CDR2 are KGHSH and LQKENI. After removal of 6 bases from V and 2 bases from J, the junction contained 19 bases not matched to a gene. This CDR3 comprises 20 residues. The CDR3 is CASSSRGTGASAIPGNTIYF. The CDR3 DNA is TGTGCCAGCTCCTCAAGGGGGACAGGGGCCTCGGCCATACCTGGAAACACCATATATTTT.

The chain uses TRBV9 and TRBJ2-2; D uncertain. The germline gives CDR1 SGDLS, CDR2 YYNGEE. The CDR3 spans 15 residues. V was shortened by 5 bases and J by 3 bases, with 14 bases between the two germline ends. CDR3 region: CASRGFGLYTGELFF. The CDR3 nucleotides read TGTGCCAGCAGGGGGTTCGGGTTGTACACCGGGGAGCTGTTTTTT. Filled out from reference TRBV9 and TRBJ2-2, the complete variable domain reads DSGVTQTPKHLITATGQRVTLRCSPRSGDLSVYWYQQSLDQGLQFLIQYYNGEERAKGNILERFSAQQFPDLHSELNLSSLELGDSALYFCASRGFGLYTGELFFGEGSRLTVL.

The chain has TRBV11-3 and TRBJ2-7; 7 nucleotides align to TRBD2. V gave up 3 bases and J gave up 0 bases; unmatched junction bases: 14. Germline CDR1 SGHNT, CDR2 YENEEA. CDR3 length: 18 residues. As DNA, the CDR3 is TGTGCCAGCAGCTTGAGACGGGATCAGCGGGATCTCTCCTACGAGCAGTACTTC. Translation: CASSLRRDQRDLSYEQYF.

This chain links TRBV9 with TRBJ2-6, with unresolved D. Germline-derived CDR1 and CDR2 are SGDLS and YYNGEE. Trimming shortened V by 0 bases and J by 2 bases, and 6 bases separated the two germline ends. The CDR3 is made up of 15 amino acids. CDR3 amino acids: CASSVESPGANVLTF. The DNA of the CDR3 is TGTGCCAGCAGCGTAGAATCGCCTGGGGCCAACGTCCTGACTTTC.

The chain is built from TRBV12-2 and TRBJ1-2; the table assigns TRBD1, which was not confirmed against the DNA. TRBV12-2 is assigned pseudogene status. The CDR3 has 17 amino acids. CDR3 DNA: TGTGCAAGTCGCCCCGGGACAGGGGGCGATTCTTGGTATGGCTACACCTTC. It specifies CASRPGTGGDSWYGYTF.

This chain connects TRBV21-1 to TRBJ2-5; whether TRBD1, the table's D call, matches the DNA was not checked. TRBV21-1 is a pseudogene locus. The CDR3 spans 14 residues. This CDR3 reads CASSKVQVEETQYF. CDR3 sequence (DNA): TGTGCCAGCAGCAAAGTACAGGTTGAAGAGACCCAGTACTTC.

This chain links TRBV12-3 or TRBV12-4 with TRBJ2-7; 7 positions match TRBD2. The CDR3 is made up of 13 amino acids. The trim removed 5 bases at V and 5 bases at J, leaving 6 bases unmatched. The CDR3 nucleotides read TGTGCCAGCAGTCTCAGACTAGCCGACGAGCAGTACTTC. Its protein is CASSLRLADEQYF.

CDR3: CASRDSLQETQYF. The CDR3 DNA reads TGTGCCAGCAGAGACAGCCTCCAAGAGACCCAGTACTTC. The chain couples TRBV7-9 to TRBJ2-5; the D gene is possibly TRBD1 (5 bases). The V end was cut by 6 bases, the J end by 1 base, with 9 bases between. In germline, CDR1 is SEHNR, CDR2 FQNEAQ (reference sequence). The CDR3 sequence is 13 residues long.

This rearrangement joins TRBV7-3 to TRBJ2-1; 9 bases match TRBD1. Trimming removed 1 base from V and 7 bases from J; junction bases left unmatched: 11. The length of the CDR3 is 17 residues. The germline V gene encodes CDR1 SGHTA and CDR2 FQGTGA. The CDR3 region has the DNA TGTGCCAGCAGCTTAAACCCACAGGGGGCGCAATGGAATGAGCAGTTCTTC. It specifies CASSLNPQGAQWNEQFF.

The chain carries TRBV27 and TRBJ2-5; TRBD2 agrees at 8 bases. The germline V gene encodes CDR1 MNHEY and CDR2 SMNVEV (reference sequence). There are 17 residues in the CDR3. Trimming removed 2 bases from V and 4 bases from J; junction bases left unmatched: 12. The CDR3 nucleotides read TGTGCCAGCAGTTTAGCGGGGGGCGCGATCTCACGAGAGACCCAGTACTTC. It encodes CASSLAGGAISRETQYF.

This clone was found a few times. This chain connects TRBV10-3 to TRBJ2-2; D gene uncertain. V lost 5 bases and J lost 2, with 6 bases in between. Per the germline V gene, CDR1 is ENHRY and CDR2 is SYGVKD. This CDR3 is built from 13 residues. For the CDR3, the DNA is TGTGCCATCAGTAGGGCAAACACCGGGGAGCTGTTTTTT. It encodes CAISRANTGELFF.

The chain recombines TRBV5-1 with TRBJ2-7, with 8 positions matching TRBD1. This CDR3 is 14 amino acids long. With V trimmed by 3 bases and J by 3 bases, 5 bases remained unmatched. Germline V gene data show CDR1 as SGHRS and CDR2 as YFSETQ. The CDR3, as DNA: TGCGCCAGCAGCTCAAAGGACAGGGTCTACGAGCAGTACTTC. It codes for CASSSKDRVYEQYF.

CDR3 residues: CASSTTGEQYF. The DNA of the CDR3 is TGTGCCAGTAGTACTACAGGAGAGCAGTACTTC. The chain employs TRBV19 and TRBJ2-7, with D possibly matching TRBD1 (5 bases). The germline CDR1 and CDR2 sequences are LNHDA and SQIVND (reference sequence). V lost 4 bases and J lost 7, with 8 bases in between. The CDR3 consists of 11 residues.

The CDR3 reads CATSSQRELGQETQYF. For the CDR3, the DNA is TGTGCCACCAGCAGCCAGCGGGAGTTGGGCCAAGAGACCCAGTACTTC. The rearrangement joins TRBV15 to TRBJ2-5; 8 nucleotides line up with TRBD2. V was clipped by 3 bases and J by 1 base; unmatched bases: 7. The CDR3 consists of 16 residues. Germline V lookup: CDR1 LNHNV, CDR2 YYDKDF (reference sequence).

This chain links TRBV7-9 with TRBJ2-3; 9 bases map to TRBD2. The CDR3 is made up of 16 amino acids. V was pared by 3 bases and J by 3 bases, with 7 bases of the junction left unmatched. Germline assignment: CDR1 SEHNR and CDR2 FQNEAQ (reference sequence). Written as DNA, the CDR3 is TGTGCCAGCAGCTTCGATACTAGCGGGCGGACAGATACGCAGTATTTT. Amino acid sequence: CASSFDTSGRTDTQYF.

This chain uses TRBV7-2 with TRBJ2-7; D is ambiguous. This CDR3 is 12 amino acids long. V was clipped by 3 bases and J by 6 bases, with 9 bases between them. Looked up from germline, CDR1 is SGHTA and CDR2 is FQGNSA. The CDR3 region has the DNA TGTGCCAGCAGCTTGCGAATAGCCGAGCAGTACTTC. This gives the protein CASSLRIAEQYF.

The rearrangement links TRBV14 to TRBJ2-3, with D maybe TRBD2 (6 bases). The V end lost 3 bases, the J end lost 6 bases, and 13 bases lay between the germline ends. The germline V gene has CDR1 SGHDN and CDR2 FVKESK. The CDR3 extends over 14 amino acids. CDR3 sequence (DNA): TGTGCCAGCAGCCAGTCTAGCGTTTTGGATACGCAGTATTTT. Encoded protein: CASSQSSVLDTQYF.

This chain connects TRBV20-1 to TRBJ1-5; D is unclear. V lost 3 bases and J 2 bases, leaving 11 bases between the germline ends. CDR3 size: 14 residues. Germline V CDR1 and CDR2: DFQATT, SNEGSKA (reference sequence). The CDR3 nucleotides read TGCAGTGCTAGTAGGCATAGGGGCAATCAGCCCCAGCATTTT. It translates to CSASRHRGNQPQHF.

J is TRBJ2-1 and V is TRBV4-1; 9 bases fit TRBD2. The CDR3 covers 16 residues. Looked up from germline, CDR1 is MGHRA and CDR2 is YSYEKL. V shed 0 bases, J shed 4 bases, and the junction held 4 bases outside the gene matches. CDR3 sequence: CASSQDLAGPYNEQFF. CDR3 DNA sequence: TGCGCCAGCAGCCAAGATCTAGCGGGGCCGTACAATGAGCAGTTCTTC.

This clone came up once. This sequence joins TRBV29-1 and TRBJ2-5; TRBD2 is a possible D gene (5 bases). V lost 4 bases, J lost 2 bases, and 14 bases lay in between. Germline V gene lookup returns CDR1 SQVTM and CDR2 ANQGSEA. This CDR3 comprises 14 residues. The CDR3 region has the DNA TGCAGCGTTGCGCGGGCGACACCACAAGAGACCCAGTACTTC. Protein: CSVARATPQETQYF.

DNA of the CDR3: TGTGCCAGTAGTTTCGGACAAGGGTCCTCCTACGAGCAGTACTTC. Its protein is CASSFGQGSSYEQYF. The V call is TRBV19, the J call TRBJ2-7, with D possibly TRBD1 on 5 matching bases. Trimming removed 5 bases at V and 0 bases at J, with 14 bases between. Per the germline V gene, CDR1 is LNHDA and CDR2 is SQIVND (reference sequence). The CDR3 extends over 15 amino acids.

The V and J genes are TRBV19 and TRBJ2-7; D may correspond to TRBD1 or TRBD2 (5 bases each). In germline, CDR1 is LNHDA, CDR2 SQIVND (reference sequence). This CDR3 has 12 residues. The V and J ends lost 8 bases and 3 bases respectively, with 11 bases between them. Here the CDR3 DNA reads TGTGCCAGTGGGGGACCGAACTACGAGCAGTACTTC. Protein sequence: CASGGPNYEQYF.

This clone has just one count. The chain couples TRBV12-3 or TRBV12-4 to TRBJ2-5; D gene ambiguous. This CDR3 spans 11 amino acids. Trimming stripped 8 bases from V and 0 bases from J, with 4 bases between. Here the CDR3 DNA reads TGTGCCAGCGGGGACCAAGAGACCCAGTACTTC. Translating gives CASGDQETQYF.